This is a list of T cell receptor beta chains from one sample in a study of spatial heterogeneity in lung cancer. TCRdb reprocessed the 5' RACE reads with MiXCR, giving one entry per CDR3 protein. The repertoire holds some 50,000 distinct CDR3 sequences, with about 11% as singletons. Sequenced here: PBMCs, sampled at surgery. The receptors stem from a female donor with early-stage non-small cell lung cancer. Both conserved end residues are trimmed from each CDR3.

v_gene	j_gene	CDR3aa
TRBV14	TRBJ1-6	ASSPTGTNSPLH
TRBV29-1	TRBJ1-4	SVSQGTLGEKLF
TRBV20-1	TRBJ1-1	SVDVVVRSGLRASGTEAF
TRBV7-2	TRBJ2-1	ASSLYSGEQF
TRBV7-8	TRBJ2-2	ASSLRGTGNTGELF
TRBV5-6	TRBJ2-2	ASYPAGGPNTGELF
TRBV7-3	TRBJ2-3	ASSPGTRQGADTQY
TRBV3-1	TRBJ1-2	ASSPGTGGTLNYGYT
TRBV11-2	TRBJ2-1	ASSLGSARRTEQF
TRBV18	TRBJ2-7	ASSLGRSEQY
TRBV19	TRBJ2-1	ASSPYDGGALEQF
TRBV20-1	TRBJ1-4	SAQTGINEKLF
TRBV19	TRBJ2-3	ASSMEGDEADTQY
TRBV7-9	TRBJ1-1	ASSLDGGPGTEAF
TRBV5-1	TRBJ2-1	ASSLDPQGLTF
TRBV5-5	TRBJ2-5	ASSPENRVEATQY
TRBV7-2	TRBJ1-4	ASSSVDGSEKLF
TRBV14	TRBJ2-4	ASSQVGGRENIQY
TRBV28	TRBJ2-1	ASSKGVGPNNEQF
TRBV2	TRBJ2-7	ASSETVQQASYEQY
TRBV4-3	TRBJ1-1	ASRGEGDAAEAF
TRBV6-2/TRBV6-3	TRBJ1-5	ASSYVSGQGGRSQPQH